These T cell receptor beta chains were read from a single sample in a study of low-dose radiotherapy and immunotherapy resistance in tumors. Each CDR3 protein gets one entry after TCRdb re-called the reads with MiXCR. The sample contains over 50,000 distinct CDR3 sequences, 33% of which appear only once. Specimen: PBMCs, collected after low-dose radiotherapy plus immunotherapy. The receptors here all came from a male donor with rectosigmoid adenocarcinoma. Each CDR3 is given with its conserved first and last residue. The order of the fields is D gene, J gene, clone size, V gene, CDR3 protein, CDR3 DNA. The D gene is left open where the match is weak. The size field is filled for only some rows; it gives once, few, many or a size class.

.	TRBJ2-2	.	TRBV5-1	CASSLSDTGELFF	TGCGCCAGCAGCTTGTCTGACACCGGGGAGCTGTTTTTT
.	TRBJ2-7	many	TRBV20-1	CSARTRGGYEQYF	TGCAGTGCTAGAACCAGGGGGGGATACGAGCAGTACTTC
.	TRBJ1-1	many	TRBV10-3	CAISGGQGNTEAFF	TGTGCCATCAGTGGCGGCCAAGGGAACACTGAAGCTTTCTTT
.	TRBJ2-2	.	TRBV2	CASSPHNTGELFF	TGTGCCAGCAGTCCCCACAACACCGGGGAGCTGTTTTTT
TRBD2	TRBJ2-5	.	TRBV4-1	CASSRSGLAGGWETQYF	TGCGCCAGCAGCCGCTCGGGACTAGCGGGGGGCTGGGAGACCCAGTACTTC
.	TRBJ2-1	few	TRBV7-9	CASSLPDGEQFF	TGTGCCAGCAGCCTTCCTGATGGTGAGCAGTTCTTC
TRBD1	TRBJ1-1	many	TRBV29-1	CSVVRGGGIHLEAFF	TGCAGCGTTGTGAGAGGGGGCGGGATCCATTTAGAAGCTTTCTTT
TRBD2	TRBJ2-3	.	TRBV12-3/TRBV12-4	CASSPTSGGSTDTQYF	TGTGCCAGCAGTCCCACTAGCGGGGGTAGCACAGATACGCAGTATTTT
TRBD2	TRBJ2-5	many	TRBV28	CASSLISGTSGEQETQYF	TGTGCCAGCAGTTTAATATCCGGGACTAGCGGGGAGCAAGAGACCCAGTACTTC
.	TRBJ2-7	many	TRBV20-1	CSAYRESNYEQYF	TGCAGTGCTTACCGAGAAAGCAACTACGAGCAGTACTTC
TRBD2	TRBJ2-3	many	TRBV28	CASSGGREVTDTQYF	TGTGCCAGCTCGGGGGGGCGGGAGGTTACAGATACGCAGTATTTT
.	TRBJ2-3	.	TRBV18	CASSVAKREDTQYF	TGTGCCAGCTCAGTAGCGAAACGGGAAGATACGCAGTATTTT
.	TRBJ1-2	many	TRBV5-1	CASSEDGPYGYTF	TGCGCCAGCAGCGAGGACGGACCCTATGGCTACACCTTC
.	TRBJ2-5	few	TRBV5-1	CASSSGTVLEETQYF	TGCGCCAGCAGCTCCGGGACTGTTCTTGAAGAGACCCAGTACTTC
.	TRBJ2-7	.	TRBV21-1	CASRNRGSYEQYF	TGTGCCAGCAGAAACAGGGGCTCCTACGAGCAGTACTTC
.	TRBJ1-2	few	TRBV13	CASSGRNYGYTF	TGTGCCAGCAGCGGCAGGAACTATGGCTACACCTTC
TRBD1	TRBJ2-5	.	TRBV20-1	CSAQPPGQGVTQYF	TGCAGTGCTCAACCCCCGGGACAGGGGGTGACCCAGTACTTC
.	TRBJ2-1	.	TRBV7-9	CASSLIWRGTNEQFF	TGTGCCAGCAGCTTAATCTGGAGGGGGACCAATGAGCAGTTCTTC
.	TRBJ2-7	.	TRBV11-2	CASSLEPRVRTNEQYF	TGTGCCAGCAGCTTAGAGCCCCGGGTTAGGACGAACGAGCAGTACTTC
.	TRBJ2-1	many	TRBV28	CASSSPGGKNEQFF	TGTGCCAGCAGTTCTCCAGGAGGGAAGAATGAGCAGTTCTTC
TRBD1	TRBJ1-5	few	TRBV6-4	CASSALDRGRNQPQHF	TGTGCCAGCAGTGCCTTGGACAGGGGGCGGAATCAGCCCCAGCATTTT
.	TRBJ2-3	medium-sized	TRBV5-5	CASSPGLGTTDTQYF	TGTGCCAGCAGCCCTGGCCTGGGAACGACAGATACGCAGTATTTT
.	TRBJ2-5	many	TRBV28	CASSLTVETQYF	TGTGCCAGCAGTTTGACGGTAGAGACCCAGTACTTC
.	TRBJ2-5	.	TRBV5-3	CASSPGSQETQYF	TGTGCCAGCAGCCCCGGGTCCCAAGAGACCCAGTACTTC
TRBD1	TRBJ2-1	many	TRBV5-6	CASSPRTGYNEQFF	TGTGCCAGCAGCCCTCGGACAGGGTACAATGAGCAGTTCTTC
.	TRBJ2-2	.	TRBV5-1	CASSLVGGLVDTGELFF	TGCGCCAGCAGCTTGGTGGGCGGACTGGTGGACACCGGGGAGCTGTTTTTT
.	TRBJ2-5	many	TRBV20-1	CSARDLRQAEETQYF	TGCAGTGCTAGAGATCTAAGACAGGCCGAAGAGACCCAGTACTTC
TRBD2	TRBJ2-7	.	TRBV5-1	CASRLAGGPIHEQYF	TGCGCCAGCCGACTAGCGGGAGGGCCAATCCACGAGCAGTACTTC
.	TRBJ2-7	many	TRBV3-1	CASSQGPGVTYEQYF	TGTGCCAGCAGCCAAGGGCCGGGGGTCACCTACGAGCAGTACTTC
TRBD1	TRBJ1-4	.	TRBV4-1	CASSQGLSGTGFNEKLFF	TGCGCCAGCAGCCAAGGGTTATCCGGGACAGGCTTTAATGAAAAACTGTTTTTT
.	TRBJ1-1	many	TRBV20-1	CSARAQSNTEAFF	TGCAGTGCTAGAGCACAATCGAACACTGAAGCTTTCTTT
.	TRBJ2-7	many	TRBV7-2	CASSLENLAYEQYF	TGTGCCAGCAGCTTAGAGAACTTAGCCTACGAGCAGTACTTC
.	TRBJ2-7	many	TRBV6-2/TRBV6-3	CASSRTGFGVPGEQYF	TGTGCCAGCAGCCGGACGGGATTCGGAGTACCGGGAGAGCAGTACTTC
.	TRBJ1-1	.	TRBV30	CAWSLGIGTPVGTEAFF	TGTGCCTGGAGTTTGGGTATCGGGACGCCGGTGGGGACTGAAGCTTTCTTT
.	TRBJ2-7	many	TRBV6-2/TRBV6-3	CASSYSPFKGYEQYF	TGTGCCAGCAGTTACTCCCCATTCAAGGGCTACGAGCAGTACTTC
TRBD2	TRBJ2-7	many	TRBV28	CASSGSGSLAYEQYF	TGTGCCAGCAGTGGTAGCGGGAGTCTCGCCTACGAGCAGTACTTC
TRBD1	TRBJ1-5	many	TRBV20-1	CSARAGQGVIQPQHF	TGCAGTGCTAGAGCCGGACAGGGGGTTATTCAGCCCCAGCATTTT
TRBD2	TRBJ2-1	.	TRBV11-3	CASSLERWGREYNEQFF	TGTGCCAGCAGCTTAGAACGTTGGGGGAGGGAGTACAATGAGCAGTTCTTC
TRBD2	TRBJ2-7	.	TRBV28	CASSDTTSGTLYEQYF	TGTGCCAGCAGTGATACGACTAGCGGGACCCTCTACGAGCAGTACTTC
.	TRBJ2-2	few	TRBV20-1	CSAPRHGNTGELFF	TGCAGTGCCCCGCGCCACGGCAACACCGGGGAGCTGTTTTTT
.	TRBJ2-5	many	TRBV7-2	CASSLGITRDGETQYF	TGTGCCAGCAGCTTGGGGATAACTAGGGATGGAGAGACCCAGTACTTC
.	TRBJ2-3	many	TRBV27	CATSPQGDTQYF	TGTGCCACCAGTCCCCAGGGAGATACGCAGTATTTT
.	TRBJ2-7	many	TRBV15	CATSRDRGGILTYF	TGTGCCACCAGCAGAGATAGGGGGGGGATCCTCACGTACTTC
.	TRBJ1-2	.	TRBV6-2/TRBV6-3	CASTPLDSESYGYTF	TGTGCCAGCACCCCCCTGGACAGCGAATCCTATGGCTACACCTTC
TRBD1	TRBJ2-1	medium-sized	TRBV5-1	CASSSGTGNYNEQFF	TGCGCCAGCAGCTCCGGGACAGGGAACTACAATGAGCAGTTCTTC
.	TRBJ2-1	many	TRBV7-2	CASSFVGDEQFF	TGTGCCAGCAGCTTCGTTGGGGATGAGCAGTTCTTC
.	TRBJ2-4	many	TRBV5-1	CASSSATINDRAKNIQYF	TGCGCCAGCAGCTCCGCTACCATTAATGACAGGGCCAAAAACATTCAGTACTTC
.	TRBJ2-1	.	TRBV12-3/TRBV12-4	CASSLKKRLASEGNEQFF	TGTGCCAGCAGTTTAAAGAAGAGGCTAGCGAGTGAAGGCAATGAGCAGTTCTTC
.	TRBJ2-7	many	TRBV27	CASSFRSEQYF	TGTGCCAGCAGTTTCCGCTCGGAGCAGTACTTC
.	TRBJ2-5	once	TRBV20-1	CSAERAGGDSQYF	TGCAGTGCTGAGAGGGCTGGCGGAGATTCCCAGTACTTC
.	TRBJ2-1	many	TRBV21-1	CASSKVEGQLNNEQFF	TGTGCCAGCAGCAAAGTGGAAGGACAGCTTAACAATGAGCAGTTCTTC
.	TRBJ2-7	many	TRBV18	CASSSTVGEQYF	TGTGCCAGCTCATCGACAGTGGGAGAGCAGTACTTC
TRBD1	TRBJ2-7	many	TRBV5-1	CASSLFSGQSYEQYF	TGCGCCAGCAGCTTGTTTTCGGGACAGTCCTACGAGCAGTACTTC
.	TRBJ1-2	few	TRBV25-1	CASSGQGTHNYGYTF	TGTGCCAGCAGCGGTCAAGGGACTCATAACTATGGCTACACCTTC
.	TRBJ2-2	.	TRBV5-1	CASSSEPGTGELFF	TGCGCCAGCAGCTCGGAGCCTGGGACCGGGGAGCTGTTTTTT
.	TRBJ1-5	many	TRBV6-2/TRBV6-3	CASTPGSYSNQPQHF	TGTGCCAGCACCCCTGGGAGCTATAGCAATCAGCCCCAGCATTTT
.	TRBJ2-1	many	TRBV7-9	CASSPPGSSYNEQFF	TGTGCCAGCAGCCCTCCCGGGAGCTCCTACAATGAGCAGTTCTTC